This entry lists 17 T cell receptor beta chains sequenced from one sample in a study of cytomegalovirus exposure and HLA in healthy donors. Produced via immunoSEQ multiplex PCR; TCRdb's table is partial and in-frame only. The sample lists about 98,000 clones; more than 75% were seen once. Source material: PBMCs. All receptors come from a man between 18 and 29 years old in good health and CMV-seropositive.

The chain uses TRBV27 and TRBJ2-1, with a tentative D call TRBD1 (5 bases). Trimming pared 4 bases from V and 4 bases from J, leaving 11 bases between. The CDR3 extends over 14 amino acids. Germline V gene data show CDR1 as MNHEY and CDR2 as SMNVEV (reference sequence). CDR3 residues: CASSSIDRYNEQFF. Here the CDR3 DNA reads TGTGCCAGCAGTTCCATCGACAGATACAATGAGCAGTTCTTC.

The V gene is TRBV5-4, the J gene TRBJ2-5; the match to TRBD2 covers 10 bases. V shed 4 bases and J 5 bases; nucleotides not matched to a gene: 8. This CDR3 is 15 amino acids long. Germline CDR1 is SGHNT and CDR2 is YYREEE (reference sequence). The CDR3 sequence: CASSPGLAYEETQYF. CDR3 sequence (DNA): TGTGCCAGCAGCCCGGGACTAGCGTATGAGGAGACCCAGTACTTC.

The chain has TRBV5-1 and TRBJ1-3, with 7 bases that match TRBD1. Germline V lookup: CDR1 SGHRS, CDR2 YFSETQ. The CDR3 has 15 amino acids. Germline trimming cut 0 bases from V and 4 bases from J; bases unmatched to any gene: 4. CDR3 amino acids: CASSLAGTAGNTIYF. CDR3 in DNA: TGCGCCAGCAGCTTGGCCGGGACAGCCGGAAACACCATATATTTT.

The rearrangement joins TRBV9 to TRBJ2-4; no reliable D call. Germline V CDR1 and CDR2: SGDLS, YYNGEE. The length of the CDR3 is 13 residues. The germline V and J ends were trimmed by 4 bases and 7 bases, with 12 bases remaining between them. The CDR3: CASSSGSANIQYF. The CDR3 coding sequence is TGTGCCAGCAGCTCCGGGTCCGCCAACATTCAGTACTTC. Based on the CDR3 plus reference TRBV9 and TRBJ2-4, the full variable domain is DSGVTQTPKHLITATGQRVTLRCSPRSGDLSVYWYQQSLDQGLQFLIQYYNGEERAKGNILERFSAQQFPDLHSELNLSSLELGDSALYFCASSSGSANIQYFGAGTRLSVL.

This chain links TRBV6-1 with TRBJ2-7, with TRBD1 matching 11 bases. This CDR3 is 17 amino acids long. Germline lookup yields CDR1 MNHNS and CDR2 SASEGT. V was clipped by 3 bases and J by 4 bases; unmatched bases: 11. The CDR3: CASSDAGTGGLMYEQYF. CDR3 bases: TGTGCCAGCAGTGACGCCGGGACAGGGGGATTAATGTACGAGCAGTACTTC.

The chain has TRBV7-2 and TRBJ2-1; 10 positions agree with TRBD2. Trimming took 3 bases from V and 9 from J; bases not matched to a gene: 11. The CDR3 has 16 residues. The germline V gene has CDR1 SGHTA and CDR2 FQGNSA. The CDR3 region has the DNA TGTGCCAGCAGCTTGTTACCAGCGGGGGGGCATAGTGAGCAGTTCTTC. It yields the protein CASSLLPAGGHSEQFF.

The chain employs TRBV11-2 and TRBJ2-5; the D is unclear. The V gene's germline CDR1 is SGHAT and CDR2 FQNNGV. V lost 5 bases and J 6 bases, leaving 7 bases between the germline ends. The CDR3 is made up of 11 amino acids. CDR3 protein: CASSPQQTQYF. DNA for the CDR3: TGTGCCAGCAGCCCACAGCAGACCCAGTACTTC.

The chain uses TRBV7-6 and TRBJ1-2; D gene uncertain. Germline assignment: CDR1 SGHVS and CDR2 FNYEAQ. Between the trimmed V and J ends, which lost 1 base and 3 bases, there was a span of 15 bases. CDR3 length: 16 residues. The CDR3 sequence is CASSLGAQPLHYGYTF. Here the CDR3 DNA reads TGTGCCAGCAGCTTAGGTGCACAGCCCCTTCACTATGGCTACACCTTC.

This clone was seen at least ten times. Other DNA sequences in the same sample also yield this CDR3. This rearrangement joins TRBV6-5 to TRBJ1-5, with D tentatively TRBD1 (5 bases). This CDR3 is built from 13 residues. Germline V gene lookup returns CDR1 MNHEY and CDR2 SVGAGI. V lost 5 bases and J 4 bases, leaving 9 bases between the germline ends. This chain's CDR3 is CASSPGGNQPQHF. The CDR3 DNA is TGTGCCAGCAGTCCGGGGGGGAATCAGCCCCAGCATTTT.

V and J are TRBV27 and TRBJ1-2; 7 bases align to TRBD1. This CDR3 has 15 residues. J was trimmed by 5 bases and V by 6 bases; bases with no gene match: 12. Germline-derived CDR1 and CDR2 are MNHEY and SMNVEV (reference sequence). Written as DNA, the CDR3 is TGTGCCAGCAGATCTATACACACAGGGGATTATGGCTACACCTTC. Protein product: CASRSIHTGDYGYTF.

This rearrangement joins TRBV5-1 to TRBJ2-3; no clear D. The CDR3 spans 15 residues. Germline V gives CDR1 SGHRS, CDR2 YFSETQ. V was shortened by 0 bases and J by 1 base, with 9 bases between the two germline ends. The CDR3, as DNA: TGCGCCAGCAGCTTGGGTATAGTCGGCACAGATACGCAGTATTTT. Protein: CASSLGIVGTDTQYF.

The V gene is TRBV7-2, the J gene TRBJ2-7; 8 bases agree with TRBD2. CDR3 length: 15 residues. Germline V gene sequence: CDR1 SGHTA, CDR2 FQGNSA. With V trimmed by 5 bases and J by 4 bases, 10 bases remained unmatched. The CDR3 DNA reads TGTGCCAGCAGCGCGCACGGGGGGGCCGTGTACGAGCAGTACTTC. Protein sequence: CASSAHGGAVYEQYF.

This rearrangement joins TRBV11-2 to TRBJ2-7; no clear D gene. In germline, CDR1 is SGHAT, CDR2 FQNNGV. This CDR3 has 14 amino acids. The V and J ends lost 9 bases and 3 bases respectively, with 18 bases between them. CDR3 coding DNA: TGTGCCAGTAGAGGTGGAGTGAATAACTACGAGCAGTACTTC. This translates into CASRGGVNNYEQYF.

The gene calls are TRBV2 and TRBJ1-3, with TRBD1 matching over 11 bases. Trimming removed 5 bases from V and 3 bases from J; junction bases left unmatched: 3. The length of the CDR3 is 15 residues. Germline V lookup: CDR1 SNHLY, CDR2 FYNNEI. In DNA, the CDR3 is TGTGCCAGCAGTCCCGGGACAGGGGGTGGAAACACCATATATTTT. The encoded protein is CASSPGTGGGNTIYF.

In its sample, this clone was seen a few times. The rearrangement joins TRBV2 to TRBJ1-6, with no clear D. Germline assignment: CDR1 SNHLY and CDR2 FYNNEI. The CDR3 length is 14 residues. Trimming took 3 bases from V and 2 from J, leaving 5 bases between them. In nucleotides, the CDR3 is TGTGCCAGCAGTGAGGGCCCCTATAATTCACCCCTCCACTTT. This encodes CASSEGPYNSPLHF. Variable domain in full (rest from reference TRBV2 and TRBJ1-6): EPEVTQTPSHQVTQMGQEVILRCVPISNHLYFYWYRQILGQKVEFLVSFYNNEISEKSEIFDDQFSVERPDGSNFTLKIRSTKLEDSAMYFCASSEGPYNSPLHFGNGTRLTVT.

The CDR3 spells CASSEGRISTDTQYF. DNA of the CDR3: TGTGCCAGCAGTGAAGGGAGAATTAGCACAGATACGCAGTATTTT. The chain employs TRBV2 and TRBJ2-3; D gene ambiguous. The CDR3 spans 15 residues. The V and J ends lost 1 base and 0 bases respectively, with 8 bases between them. Germline CDR1 SNHLY, CDR2 FYNNEI.

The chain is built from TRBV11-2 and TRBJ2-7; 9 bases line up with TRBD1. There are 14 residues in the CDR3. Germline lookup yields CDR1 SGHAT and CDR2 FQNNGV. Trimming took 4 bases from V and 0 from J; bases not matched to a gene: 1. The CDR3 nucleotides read TGTGCCAGCAGCTCGACAGGGGGCTCCTACGAGCAGTACTTC. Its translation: CASSSTGGSYEQYF.